The rows below give T cell receptor beta chains drawn from one sample of a study of T-cell reconstitution after alpha-beta-depleted transplantation in children. MiXCR was run by TCRdb on the PCR reads, yielding one entry per CDR3 protein. Here the sample spans about 610,000 distinct CDR3 sequences, about 11% being singletons. Specimen: PBMCs from the stem cell graft donor, collected from the stem cell graft. Receptors originate from a human donor who donated a stem cell graft to a child with acute myeloid leukemia. CDR3s include the opening cysteine and the closing phenylalanine or tryptophan. A D gene is named only where the DNA matches it firmly. Clone size is given for some rows only: seen once, a few or many times, or a class if the clone is expanded.

abundance	v_gene	d_gene	j_gene	CDR3nt	CDR3aa
many	TRBV7-2	-	TRBJ2-3	TGTGCCAGCAGTCTGGGACGGTCCACAGATACGCAGTATTTT	CASSLGRSTDTQYF
many	TRBV12-3/TRBV12-4	-	TRBJ1-5	TGTGCCAGCAGTTTAGGGGAAAGCAATCAGCCCCAGCATTTT	CASSLGESNQPQHF
few	TRBV7-9	TRBD2	TRBJ2-3	TGTGCCAGCAGCCCGCAGGCTAGCGGGGTATTCCCTACGCAGTATTTT	CASSPQASGVFPTQYF
-	TRBV28	TRBD1	TRBJ2-6	TGTGCCAGCAGTCGGGACAGGGGGCTTTCACGGCTCTCTGGGGCCAACGTCCTGACTTTC	CASSRDRGLSRLSGANVLTF
few	TRBV29-1	TRBD2	TRBJ2-7	TGCAGCGGGCGGGGGGCCTCCTACGAGCAGTACTTC	CSGRGASYEQYF
few	TRBV30	-	TRBJ2-2	TGTGCCTGGAGTGTCCGCAGTACCGGGGAGCTGTTTTTT	CAWSVRSTGELFF
few	TRBV20-1	-	TRBJ1-1	TGCAGTGCCCTCTCAACACGGATGAACACTGAAGCTTTCTTT	CSALSTRMNTEAFF
few	TRBV12-3/TRBV12-4	TRBD2	TRBJ2-2	TGTGCCAGCAGCCCTAGCGGGAAGTTGGGGGAGCTGTTTTTT	CASSPSGKLGELFF
few	TRBV20-1	-	TRBJ2-7	TGCAGTGCTAGAAGCATCCCTTCTGGAGAGCAGTACTTC	CSARSIPSGEQYF
-	TRBV5-8	-	TRBJ1-1	TGTGCCAGCAGCTTAGGGGCAGGGATGAACACTGAAGCTTTCTTT	CASSLGAGMNTEAFF
-	TRBV5-1	TRBD1	TRBJ2-2	TGCGCCAGCCGCCAGGGGACAGTGAACACCGGGGAGCTGTTTTTT	CASRQGTVNTGELFF
-	TRBV5-1	TRBD1	TRBJ2-7	TGCGCCAGCAGCTCGGAAAACAGGGGCTACGAGCAGTACTTC	CASSSENRGYEQYF
few	TRBV7-8	TRBD2	TRBJ2-7	TGTGCCAGCAGCCTGTCCGGGACTAGCGGGGTTTACTTC	CASSLSGTSGVYF
-	TRBV21-1	-	TRBJ2-1	TGTGCCAGCAGCCCCCGGGGACTAGCGGAACCTGGCAATGAGCAGTTCTTC	CASSPRGLAEPGNEQFF
few	TRBV7-3	-	TRBJ1-6	TGTGCCAGCAGCTTAAGCCGCGTGTCACCCCTCCACTTT	CASSLSRVSPLHF
few	TRBV5-1	-	TRBJ2-7	TGCGCCAGCAACGCGGGACCAGCGGTCTACGAGCAGTACTTC	CASNAGPAVYEQYF
-	TRBV7-2	TRBD2	TRBJ2-4	TGTGCCAGCAGCTTTAGCGAGGGAGGGAACATTCAGTACTTC	CASSFSEGGNIQYF
many	TRBV20-1	TRBD2	TRBJ2-2	TGCAGTGCTAAAGCGGGAAGGAACACCGGGGAGCTGTTTTTT	CSAKAGRNTGELFF
few	TRBV7-3	-	TRBJ2-2	TGTGCCAGCAGCTTCGAACACGGACCCCCCGGGGAGCTGTTTTTT	CASSFEHGPPGELFF
few	TRBV20-1	TRBD2	TRBJ2-1	TGCAGTGCTTTAGGACTAGCGCGCTCCTACAATGAGCAGTTCTTC	CSALGLARSYNEQFF
few	TRBV19	TRBD1	TRBJ1-1	TGTGCCAGTAGTCCTCAGGGGGCCGGGGAGGCTTTCTTT	CASSPQGAGEAFF
few	TRBV5-1	TRBD2	TRBJ2-5	TGCGCCAGCCGGCACCCCGGGCTAGCGGGAGTGGAGACCCAGTACTTC	CASRHPGLAGVETQYF
-	TRBV20-1	-	TRBJ2-3	TGCAGTGCTAGACTACCCAGAGGGGTAGCGAGCACAGATACGCAGTATTTT	CSARLPRGVASTDTQYF
few	TRBV6-2/TRBV6-3	-	TRBJ2-3	TGTGCCAGCAGGGGGCGGAACACAGATACGCAGTATTTT	CASRGRNTDTQYF
few	TRBV6-2/TRBV6-3	TRBD2	TRBJ2-3	TGTGCCAGCAGTCGAGCGGGAGACTTAACAGATACGCAGTATTTT	CASSRAGDLTDTQYF
many	TRBV14	TRBD2	TRBJ2-2	TGTGCCAGCAGCCACCTGGGACTAGCGGCCGGGGAGCTGTTTTTT	CASSHLGLAAGELFF
-	TRBV6-2/TRBV6-3	-	TRBJ1-2	TGTGCCAGCAGAAGGGACGTCTATGGCTACACCTTC	CASRRDVYGYTF
many	TRBV20-1	-	TRBJ1-5	TGCAGTGCTAGGTGGCAGGGCAATCAGCCCCAGCATTTT	CSARWQGNQPQHF
many	TRBV10-3	TRBD2	TRBJ2-1	TGTGCCATCAGAGGAGTAGCGGGAGGGCTTGAGCAGTTCTTC	CAIRGVAGGLEQFF
few	TRBV2	-	TRBJ2-2	TGTGCCAGCAGTGAACCCGGCGGGAACTGGCCCAACACCGGGGAGCTGTTTTTT	CASSEPGGNWPNTGELFF
few	TRBV20-1	-	TRBJ2-7	TGCAGTGCTAGTGTAGGGATCTACGAGCAGTACTTC	CSASVGIYEQYF
once	TRBV11-2	TRBD2	TRBJ2-4	TGTGCCAGCAGCTTTGGGACTAGCGGGGGGGGAACCAAAAACATTCAGTACTTC	CASSFGTSGGGTKNIQYF
-	TRBV20-1	TRBD2	TRBJ2-7	TGCAGTGCTAGAGACCGACTAGCGGTAAGGTACGAGCAGTACTTC	CSARDRLAVRYEQYF
few	TRBV7-9	TRBD1	TRBJ1-1	TGTGCCAGCAGCCTTTGGGGACAGACGAACACTGAAGCTTTCTTT	CASSLWGQTNTEAFF
few	TRBV7-3	-	TRBJ2-7	TGTGCCAGCAGCTCCACTGGGAGTTTGGACGAGCAGTACTTC	CASSSTGSLDEQYF
-	TRBV6-5	TRBD2	TRBJ2-7	TGTGCCAGCAGCCCCACTAGCGGGAAGACCTACGAGCAGTACTTC	CASSPTSGKTYEQYF
-	TRBV5-6	TRBD2	TRBJ2-7	TGTGCCAGCAGCCCAAAGATCCTAGCGGTGGCGTACGAGCAGTACTTC	CASSPKILAVAYEQYF
few	TRBV7-6	-	TRBJ2-3	TGTGCCAGCAGCTTTGGCAGGGGGGCAGATACGCAGTATTTT	CASSFGRGADTQYF
many	TRBV29-1	TRBD2	TRBJ2-7	TGCAGCGCAGCGGGGGCCTACGAGCAGTACTTC	CSAAGAYEQYF